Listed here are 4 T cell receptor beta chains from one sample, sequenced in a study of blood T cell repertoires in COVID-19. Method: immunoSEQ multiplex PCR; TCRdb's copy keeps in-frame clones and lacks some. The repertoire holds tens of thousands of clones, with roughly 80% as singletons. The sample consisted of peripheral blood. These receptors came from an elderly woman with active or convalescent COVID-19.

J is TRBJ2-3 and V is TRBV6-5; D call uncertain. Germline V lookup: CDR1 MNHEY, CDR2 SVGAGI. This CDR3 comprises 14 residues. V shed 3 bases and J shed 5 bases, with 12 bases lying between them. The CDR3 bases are TGTGCCAGCAGTTATTCCGGGTCACGAGATACGCAGTATTTT. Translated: CASSYSGSRDTQYF.

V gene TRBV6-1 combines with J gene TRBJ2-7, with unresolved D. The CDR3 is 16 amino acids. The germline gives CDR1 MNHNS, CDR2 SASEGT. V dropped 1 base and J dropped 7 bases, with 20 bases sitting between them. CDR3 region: CASSEVGPTQAREQYF. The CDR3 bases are TGTGCCAGCAGTGAAGTCGGCCCAACTCAGGCCCGGGAGCAGTACTTC.

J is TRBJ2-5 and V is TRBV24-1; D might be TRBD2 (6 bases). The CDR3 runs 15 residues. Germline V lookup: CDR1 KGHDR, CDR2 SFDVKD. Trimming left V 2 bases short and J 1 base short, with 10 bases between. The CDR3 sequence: CATSDSGTAQETQYF. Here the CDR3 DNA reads TGTGCCACCAGTGATTCCGGGACTGCCCAAGAGACCCAGTACTTC.

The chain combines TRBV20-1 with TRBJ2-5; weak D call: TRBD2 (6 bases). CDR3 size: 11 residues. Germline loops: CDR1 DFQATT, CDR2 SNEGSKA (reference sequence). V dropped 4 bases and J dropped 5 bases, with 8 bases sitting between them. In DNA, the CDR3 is TGCAGTGCTATACGGGGGGAGACCCAGTACTTC. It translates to CSAIRGETQYF.